Detailed here is one TCR beta chain. This entry belongs to a study of blood T cell repertoires in COVID-19. Profiled with immunoSEQ multiplex PCR; TCRdb holds only in-frame clones, not every one. This table holds around 50,000 clones, less than 90% found once. The junction had 4 bases not matched to a gene; V was cut back by 3 bases and J by 5 bases. The length of the CDR3 is 16 residues. Germline lookup yields CDR1 LNHDA and CDR2 SQIVND (reference sequence). The TCR originated in a human donor in a cohort sampled during active COVID-19. The V call is TRBV19, the J call TRBJ2-2; 12 positions agree with TRBD1. The sample consisted of peripheral blood. CDR3 protein: CASSMGQGAITGELFF. The CDR3 DNA sequence: TGTGCCAGTAGTATGGGACAGGGGGCGATTACCGGGGAGCTGTTTTTT.